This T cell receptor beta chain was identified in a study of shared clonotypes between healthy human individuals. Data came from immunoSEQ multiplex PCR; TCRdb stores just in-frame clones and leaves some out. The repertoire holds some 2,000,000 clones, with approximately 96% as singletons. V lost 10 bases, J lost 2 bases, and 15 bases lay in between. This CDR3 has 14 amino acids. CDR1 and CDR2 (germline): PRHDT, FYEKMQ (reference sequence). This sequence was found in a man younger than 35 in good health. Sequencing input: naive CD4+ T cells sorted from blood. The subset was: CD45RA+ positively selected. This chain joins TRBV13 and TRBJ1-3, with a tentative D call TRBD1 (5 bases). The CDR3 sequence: CATRLGGAGNTIYF. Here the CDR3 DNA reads TGTGCCACCCGACTGGGGGGAGCTGGAAACACCATATATTTT.